Listed below are T cell receptor beta chains from one sample, sequenced in a study of shared clonotypes between healthy human individuals. Profiled with immunoSEQ multiplex PCR; TCRdb holds only in-frame clones, not every one. Altogether more than 2 million clones are present, more than 90% being singletons, with the ten largest covering approximately 0.13%. Source material: naive CD4+ T cells sorted from blood. These receptors were taken from a young man in good health. Both conserved end residues are part of each CDR3.

v_gene	j_gene	CDR3aa
TRBV27	TRBJ2-6	CASSLGPDRAGANVLTF
TRBV7-9	TRBJ1-5	CASSIDSGNQPQHF
TRBV28	TRBJ2-7	CASSLSDRGTYEQYF
TRBV6-4	TRBJ2-1	CASSEYPGEQFF
TRBV6-5	TRBJ2-2	CASSYSDREGPGELFF
TRBV11-2	TRBJ1-4	CASSRGPPATNEKLFF
TRBV28	TRBJ1-4	CASSNLGNNEKLFF
TRBV19	TRBJ1-5	CASRPRTGSNQPQHF
TRBV7-9	TRBJ2-4	CASGEPGRLAKNIQYF
TRBV18	TRBJ2-7	CASSPTSGGSYEQYF
TRBV18	TRBJ1-2	CASSPYGGALGGYTF
TRBV5-6	TRBJ2-1	CASSSDRVEFNEQFF
TRBV6-5	TRBJ1-2	CASSSGRDYGYTF
TRBV11-2	TRBJ2-7	CASSLVAGGTYEQYF
TRBV7-8	TRBJ2-7	CASSEGLAGGLFLEQYF
TRBV5-1	TRBJ2-3	CASSLGSIADTQYF
TRBV10-3	TRBJ1-2	CAISETAYGYTF
TRBV7-2	TRBJ1-2	CASSRAISQGDGYTF
TRBV6-5	TRBJ2-3	CASSYGRAGNVYF
TRBV30	TRBJ1-1	CAWSVGMGRENTEAFF
TRBV28	TRBJ2-7	CASSEGLAGAYEQYF
TRBV5-1	TRBJ2-5	CASSFGAGAIQETQYF
TRBV19	TRBJ2-3	CASSIASGARSTDTQYF
TRBV5-1	TRBJ1-6	CASSLRSGRESSYNSPLHF
TRBV5-1	TRBJ2-7	CASSYGASYEQYF
TRBV7-2	TRBJ1-6	CASSLGMNSPLHF
TRBV19	TRBJ1-1	CASSSQTSNTEAFF
TRBV2	TRBJ2-7	CASRDQGASSYEQYF
TRBV5-8	TRBJ2-1	CASSLTQGGNEQFF
TRBV2	TRBJ1-1	CASSEYGTSTEAFF
TRBV6-6	TRBJ2-7	CASRPQGSLDYEQYF
TRBV5-6	TRBJ2-3	CASSLPHRVLSTDTQYF
TRBV5-1	TRBJ1-4	CASSFTAPNEKLFF
TRBV2	TRBJ1-5	CASSETGATQHF
TRBV7-2	TRBJ2-3	CASSLGRLNTQYF
TRBV6-5	TRBJ2-7	CASSGLAGVPYEQYF
TRBV7-2	TRBJ2-5	CASSRSSGWGAGGDGTQYF
TRBV27	TRBJ1-6	CASRPSTGLINSPLHF
TRBV5-1	TRBJ1-2	CASSLLTDLNYGYTF
TRBV1	TRBJ2-6	CTSRNSRAQSRANVLTF
TRBV10-2	TRBJ1-5	CASSERSNQPQHF
TRBV11-2	TRBJ2-7	CASSGLAGGVYEQYF
TRBV5-1	TRBJ2-2	CASSLAAGGLNTGELFF